This T cell receptor beta chain appears in the sequencing data of a study of OX40 agonist ivuxolimab in advanced cancers. Study-level information: Three patients responded partially, comprising one with hepatocellular carcinoma and two with cutaneous melanoma. Findings and limits, study-wide: People who partly responded at 0.1-3.0 mg/kg had some of the least clonal expansion seen. It was not determined which antigens were specifically recognized by the peripheral T cells that had undergone clonal expansion.

A note on this clone: Its specificity is not known.

Using immunoSEQ multiplex PCR, the repertoire was profiled, and TCRdb retains in-frame clones only, with some absent. This sample has 80,000 or so clones, with 70% to 90% found just once. The CDR3 sequence is 18 residues long. V was shortened by 0 bases and J by 0 bases, with 16 bases between the two germline ends. Germline lookup yields CDR1 SGDLS and CDR2 YYNGEE. Sequencing used CD4+ or CD8+ T cells sorted from blood, obtained in a trial of the OX40 agonist ivuxolimab. The sequence was collected from an adult with an advanced solid tumor such as melanoma, head and neck, liver or kidney cancer. The chain is built from TRBV9 and TRBJ2-4, with a weak D call TRBD2 (5 bases). The CDR3 protein is CASSVASSSWGAKNIQYF. In DNA, the CDR3 is TGTGCCAGCAGCGTAGCCTCTAGCTCCTGGGGAGCCAAAAACATTCAGTACTTC. Complete variable domain (other parts from reference TRBV9 and TRBJ2-4): DSGVTQTPKHLITATGQRVTLRCSPRSGDLSVYWYQQSLDQGLQFLIQYYNGEERAKGNILERFSAQQFPDLHSELNLSSLELGDSALYFCASSVASSSWGAKNIQYFGAGTRLSVL.